The 9 T cell receptor beta chains given below trace back to one sample, sequenced in a study of blood T cell repertoires in COVID-19. Assay: immunoSEQ multiplex PCR; the TCRdb copy retains only in-frame clones and omits some. The table includes 150,000 to 200,000 clones, 85% detected once. Specimen: PBMCs or T cells enriched from blood (not recorded which). These receptors originate from a man in his forties or fifties who had recovered from COVID-19.

The genes are TRBV12-5 and TRBJ2-5, with 9 bases identical to TRBD1. This CDR3 is built from 17 residues. V was pared by 2 bases and J by 4 bases, with 11 bases of the junction left unmatched. Germline assignment: CDR1 LGHNT and CDR2 FRNRAP. For the CDR3, the DNA is TGTGCTAGTGGTTTGATTGCGGGACAGGGAGGCCGAGAGACCCAGTACTTC. This sequence encodes CASGLIAGQGGRETQYF.

The gene calls are TRBV28 and TRBJ1-4; the match to TRBD1 covers 9 bases. The CDR3 is 15 residues long. Germline assignment: CDR1 MDHEN and CDR2 SYDVKM. V was clipped by 5 bases and J by 8 bases; unmatched bases: 9. CDR3 loop: CASSGVQGAREKLFF. The CDR3 DNA reads TGTGCCAGCAGTGGGGTACAGGGGGCGCGGGAAAAACTGTTTTTT. Looking up the rest from reference TRBV28 and TRBJ1-4 gives the full variable domain: DVKVTQSSRYLVKRTGEKVFLECVQDMDHENMFWYRQDPGLGLRLIYFSYDVKMKEKGDIPEGYSVSREKKERFSLILESASTNQTSMYLCASSGVQGAREKLFFGSGTQLSVL.

This clone has only a few counts. CDR3 loop: CASSDRQMNTEAFF. The CDR3 DNA reads TGTGCCAGTAGCGACCGACAGATGAACACTGAAGCTTTCTTT. This chain uses TRBV19 with TRBJ1-1, with a possible D match to TRBD1 (5 bases). Per germline, CDR1 LNHDA and CDR2 SQIVND (reference sequence). V lost 6 bases and J lost 0, with 11 bases in between. This CDR3 region has 14 residues.

The chain is built from TRBV24-1 and TRBJ2-2; possibly TRBD1 for D (6 bases). The V end was cut by 3 bases, the J end by 4 bases, with 14 bases between. Germline V lookup: CDR1 KGHDR, CDR2 SFDVKD. There are 16 residues in the CDR3. CDR3 amino acids: CATSDLRGRGTGELFF. The CDR3 DNA sequence: TGTGCCACCAGTGATCTTCGTGGCAGGGGCACCGGGGAGCTGTTTTTT.

V usage is TRBV29-1 and J usage is TRBJ1-4; D may be TRBD1 (6 bases). Germline lookup yields CDR1 SQVTM and CDR2 ANQGSEA. The V gene lost 3 bases and the J gene lost 8 bases, with 16 bases spanning the gap. This CDR3 spans 14 amino acids. CDR3 nucleotides: TGCAGCGTTGAGGACAGTGGGATTGGGGAAAAACTGTTTTTT. This gives the protein CSVEDSGIGEKLFF.

The chain employs TRBV6-6 and TRBJ1-2; D remains ambiguous. Germline V gene lookup returns CDR1 MNHNY and CDR2 SVGAGI (reference sequence). This CDR3 has 16 amino acids. V lost 4 bases, J lost 1 base, and 16 bases lay in between. The CDR3 nucleotides read TGTGCCAGCAGTTCCACGGTCGCTCGGGGTAACTATGGCTACACCTTC. Residues: CASSSTVARGNYGYTF.

This chain uses TRBV30 with TRBJ2-5; 7 positions match TRBD1. The CDR3 totals 14 residues. From germline, CDR1 is GTSNPN and CDR2 SVGIG (reference sequence). Trimming removed 3 bases from V and 4 bases from J; junction bases left unmatched: 8. CDR3: CAWRATTGRETQYF. Here the CDR3 DNA reads TGTGCCTGGAGGGCAACGACAGGGAGAGAGACCCAGTACTTC.

The chain joins TRBV5-4 to TRBJ2-5, with 9 bases fitting TRBD1. CDR3 length: 16 amino acids. Germline-derived CDR1 and CDR2 are SGHNT and YYREEE (reference sequence). The J segment lost 4 bases and the V segment lost 3 bases, leaving 10 bases of the junction unmatched. The CDR3 DNA follows: TGTGCCAGCAGCTCGGGGCTGGGACAGGGAGGAGAGACCCAGTACTTC. Translated: CASSSGLGQGGETQYF.

This rearrangement joins TRBV29-1 to TRBJ1-1; the D is unclear. The germline V gene has CDR1 SQVTM and CDR2 ANQGSEA. The CDR3 contains 11 residues. V was pared by 7 bases and J by 11 bases, with 17 bases between. CDR3 in amino acids: CSDLSEGTAFF. The CDR3 DNA reads TGCAGCGACCTTTCGGAGGGAACGGCTTTCTTT.